Listed below are T cell receptor beta chains from one sample, sequenced in a study of cytomegalovirus exposure and HLA in healthy donors. Some clones are missing from TCRdb's copy, which holds only in-frame ones; the method was immunoSEQ multiplex PCR. The sample includes 150,000 to 200,000 clones, roughly 74% of them seen just once. The specimen sequenced was PBMCs. The receptor set was obtained from a woman in her twenties or thirties in good health and CMV-seropositive. CDR3s include the opening cysteine and the closing phenylalanine or tryptophan. D genes are given only for firm matches. Only part of the rows carry a size: once, few, many, or a class if the clone is expanded.

D,V,size,J,CDR3,DNA
.,TRBV28,.,TRBJ2-7,CASTVSGSEYEQYF,TGTGCCAGCACAGTCTCAGGGTCTGAGTACGAGCAGTACTTC
.,TRBV4-1,.,TRBJ1-2,CASSQVAGDHGYTF,TGCGCCAGCAGCCAAGTCGCAGGGGATCATGGCTACACCTTC
TRBD1,TRBV5-1,.,TRBJ2-5,CASSVTGTGSGETQYF,TGCGCCAGCAGCGTGACCGGGACAGGGAGTGGGGAGACCCAGTACTTC
TRBD1,TRBV19,.,TRBJ2-3,CASSASGTGFTDTQYF,TGTGCCAGTAGTGCCTCCGGGACAGGGTTCACAGATACGCAGTATTTT
.,TRBV7-6,.,TRBJ1-3,CASSLGSEGSGNTIYF,TGTGCCAGCAGCTTAGGATCGGAGGGTTCAGGAAACACCATATATTTT
TRBD2,TRBV4-2,.,TRBJ2-2,CASSQDVAGGFGELFF,TGTGCCAGCAGCCAAGATGTCGCGGGAGGATTCGGGGAGCTGTTTTTT
TRBD1,TRBV4-3,few,TRBJ2-7,CASSQGTGGMREQYF,TGCGCCAGCAGCCAAGGGACAGGGGGAATGAGGGAGCAGTACTTC
.,TRBV20-1,.,TRBJ1-1,CSARERGEAFF,TGCAGTGCTAGAGAAAGGGGTGAAGCTTTCTTT
.,TRBV7-9,.,TRBJ1-3,CASSKGLLVTNTIYF,TGTGCCAGCAGCAAGGGACTGTTGGTGACGAACACCATATATTTT
.,TRBV29-1,.,TRBJ2-7,CSVIFFTTFSSSYEQYF,TGCAGCGTCATATTCTTTACCACTTTTTCTTCCTCATACGAGCAGTACTTC
.,TRBV7-8,.,TRBJ2-7,CASSLEGGVSYEQYF,TGTGCCAGCAGCTTAGAAGGAGGGGTCTCCTACGAGCAGTACTTC
TRBD2,TRBV2,.,TRBJ2-2,CASSELGLAGTGELFF,TGTGCCAGCAGTGAGTTGGGGCTAGCGGGTACCGGGGAGCTGTTTTTT
.,TRBV10-2,.,TRBJ1-2,CASYVRSRDTQPYGYTF,TGCGCCAGCTATGTACGTTCCCGGGACACCCAACCGTATGGCTACACCTTC
.,TRBV2,.,TRBJ2-7,CASGVTYEQYF,TGTGCCAGCGGAGTTACCTACGAGCAGTACTTC
.,TRBV5-6,.,TRBJ1-3,CASSFTEFLSGNTIYF,TGTGCCAGCAGCTTCACTGAATTCCTCTCTGGAAACACCATATATTTT
TRBD1,TRBV5-6,.,TRBJ1-5,CASSTGQTYQPQHF,TGTGCCAGCAGCACGGGACAGACTTATCAGCCCCAGCATTTT
.,TRBV9,.,TRBJ2-7,CASSEGGDTYEQYF,TGTGCCAGCAGCGAGGGGGGGGACACCTACGAGCAGTACTTC
.,TRBV6-5,.,TRBJ2-7,CASSFDGLVYEQYF,TGTGCCAGCAGTTTCGACGGGTTAGTTTACGAGCAGTACTTC
.,TRBV15,.,TRBJ1-3,CATRREVFPGNTIYF,TGTGCCACCAGGAGGGAAGTTTTCCCTGGAAACACCATATATTTT
TRBD1,TRBV5-6,.,TRBJ1-1,CASSLGRQGAVVSTEAFF,TGTGCCAGCAGCTTGGGTAGGCAGGGGGCTGTCGTTAGCACTGAAGCTTTCTTT
.,TRBV28,.,TRBJ2-7,CASSPGQKNYEQYF,TGTGCCAGCAGTCCCGGACAGAAGAACTACGAGCAGTACTTC
.,TRBV15,.,TRBJ1-1,CATTRGAEAFF,TGTGCCACCACTCGAGGCGCCGAAGCTTTCTTT
.,TRBV2,once,TRBJ2-7,CASSSPDQGWDEQYF,TGTGCCAGCAGTTCTCCCGATCAGGGGTGGGACGAGCAGTACTTC
.,TRBV19,.,TRBJ2-7,CASSSRLASSYEQYF,TGTGCCAGTAGTTCCCGACTGGCGAGCTCCTACGAGCAGTACTTC
.,TRBV27,.,TRBJ1-1,CASSFGRGQPVRAFF,TGTGCCAGCAGTTTTGGTAGAGGGCAGCCGGTTAGGGCTTTCTTT
.,TRBV2,once,TRBJ2-7,CASESRPYEQYF,TGTGCCAGCGAAAGCCGCCCATACGAGCAGTACTTC
.,TRBV2,.,TRBJ2-1,CANLGGRGRFNEQFF,TGTGCCAACCTTGGGGGGAGAGGGCGCTTCAATGAGCAGTTCTTC
.,TRBV2,.,TRBJ1-2,CASKQKRDYGYTF,TGTGCCAGCAAACAGAAAAGAGACTATGGCTACACCTTC
.,TRBV7-9,.,TRBJ1-4,CASRRQEYYEKLFF,TGTGCCAGCAGACGACAGGAGTACTATGAAAAACTGTTTTTT
.,TRBV5-6,.,TRBJ2-1,CASSRLGPDNEQFF,TGTGCCAGCAGCCGACTAGGCCCTGACAATGAGCAGTTCTTC
TRBD2,TRBV2,.,TRBJ2-3,CASSVPLADFGPDTQYF,TGTGCCAGCAGTGTGCCACTAGCGGATTTTGGTCCAGATACGCAGTATTTT
.,TRBV6-1,.,TRBJ1-4,CASSEIMEKLFF,TGTGCCAGCAGTGAAATTATGGAAAAACTGTTTTTT
.,TRBV4-1,.,TRBJ2-3,CASSQGEDTQYF,TGCGCCAGCAGCCAAGGAGAAGATACGCAGTATTTT
.,TRBV2,.,TRBJ1-5,CASSERLGQIYQPQHF,TGTGCCAGCAGCGAAAGATTAGGACAGATTTATCAGCCCCAGCATTTT
.,TRBV7-9,.,TRBJ1-2,CASSITGNYGYTF,TGTGCCAGCAGCATAACAGGGAATTATGGCTACACCTTC
TRBD2,TRBV9,.,TRBJ2-1,CASSVVGRASGSSGYNEQFF,TGTGCCAGCAGCGTAGTAGGGAGGGCTAGCGGGAGTTCGGGATACAATGAGCAGTTCTTC
TRBD2,TRBV7-3,.,TRBJ2-1,CASSARGLAGDNEQFF,TGTGCCAGCAGCGCTCGCGGACTAGCGGGGGACAATGAGCAGTTCTTC
.,TRBV10-2,.,TRBJ2-1,CASSEFGLNNEQFF,TGCGCCAGCAGTGAGTTTGGACTCAACAATGAGCAGTTCTTC
TRBD2,TRBV5-1,.,TRBJ2-5,CASSSGLAGGPGQETQYF,TGCGCCAGCAGCTCCGGACTAGCGGGGGGGCCAGGACAAGAGACCCAGTACTTC
.,TRBV5-1,.,TRBJ1-3,CASSLEGSGNTIYF,TGCGCCAGCAGCTTGGAGGGGTCTGGAAACACCATATATTTT
.,TRBV6-6,.,TRBJ2-4,CASSYPSGLAKNIQYF,TGTGCCAGCAGTTATCCTTCGGGTCTAGCCAAAAACATTCAGTACTTC
.,TRBV5-6,.,TRBJ1-5,CASRFRAGNQPQHF,TGTGCCAGCAGATTCAGGGCTGGCAATCAGCCCCAGCATTTT
.,TRBV6-5,few,TRBJ1-4,CASSYREQTNEKLFF,TGTGCCAGCAGTTACAGGGAGCAAACTAATGAAAAACTGTTTTTT
.,TRBV6-6,.,TRBJ1-2,CASEDSFYGYTF,TGTGCCAGCGAGGACAGCTTCTATGGCTACACCTTC
.,TRBV19,.,TRBJ2-6,CASSIIQANVLTF,TGTGCCAGTAGTATAATACAGGCCAACGTCCTGACTTTC
TRBD1,TRBV19,.,TRBJ2-1,CASSLGGQGYNEQFF,TGTGCCAGTAGTCTCGGAGGACAGGGCTACAATGAGCAGTTCTTC
TRBD2,TRBV10-3,.,TRBJ2-3,CAIIGTSGQTDTQYF,TGTGCCATCATTGGGACTAGCGGGCAAACAGATACGCAGTATTTT
TRBD2,TRBV4-2,.,TRBJ2-7,CASSQNLGLEYEQYF,TGTGCCAGCAGCCAAAATCTAGGACTAGAATACGAGCAGTACTTC
TRBD2,TRBV5-1,once,TRBJ2-3,CASSLGGGSHTQYF,TGCGCCAGCAGCTTGGGTGGCGGGAGCCATACGCAGTATTTT
.,TRBV5-1,.,TRBJ2-2,CASSVSQGLTGELFF,TGCGCCAGCAGCGTGAGCCAGGGACTGACCGGGGAGCTGTTTTTT
TRBD1,TRBV6-1,few,TRBJ2-2,CASSWDSNTGELFF,TGTGCCAGCAGTTGGGACAGCAACACCGGGGAGCTGTTTTTT
.,TRBV4-3,.,TRBJ1-3,CASSQDGGSGNTIYF,TGCGCCAGCAGCCAAGACGGGGGGAGCGGAAACACCATATATTTT
TRBD2,TRBV2,few,TRBJ2-7,CASSGGTFTTFYEQYF,TGTGCCAGCTCGGGGGGGACCTTTACTACCTTCTACGAGCAGTACTTC
TRBD1,TRBV7-9,.,TRBJ1-1,CASSLVDRLNTEAFF,TGTGCCAGCAGCTTAGTGGACAGGCTGAACACTGAAGCTTTCTTT
TRBD1,TRBV28,.,TRBJ2-7,CASSGSRDRHPYEQYF,TGTGCCAGCAGTGGCAGCCGGGACAGACACCCCTACGAGCAGTACTTC
TRBD1,TRBV7-9,.,TRBJ1-2,CASSTDRGRGYTF,TGTGCCAGCAGTACTGACAGGGGCCGTGGCTACACCTTC
.,TRBV4-1,.,TRBJ2-3,CASSQDVIGDTQYF,TGCGCCAGCAGCCAAGACGTTATCGGAGATACGCAGTATTTT
TRBD1,TRBV6-1,few,TRBJ1-5,CASSGRDRGLYSNQPQHF,TGTGCCAGCAGTGGGAGGGACAGGGGCCTCTATAGCAATCAGCCCCAGCATTTT
TRBD1,TRBV6-5,.,TRBJ2-2,CASIARGLVGELFF,TGTGCCAGCATAGCCAGGGGGTTAGTCGGGGAGCTGTTTTTT
.,TRBV4-1,.,TRBJ2-3,CASSHSRGQLTDTQYF,TGCGCCAGCAGCCACTCAAGAGGACAACTGACAGATACGCAGTATTTT